This is a list of T cell receptor beta chains from one sample in a study of a mutant IDH1 vaccine in newly diagnosed glioma. For these receptors, no antigen is known. Sequenced by immunoSEQ multiplex PCR; TCRdb stores in-frame clones only, minus some. Seen here are over 95,000 clones, about nine tenths observed once, and the top ten hold around 0.6%. The source material was PBMCs, sampled from a glioma patient whose treatment included an IDH1 peptide vaccine. The receptor source for this set is a woman between 50 and 59 years old with glioma. Both conserved end residues are trimmed from each CDR3. Size is omitted from some rows. Given values are once, few, many or a class for expanded clones.

size	V	J	CDR3
-	TRBV11-3	TRBJ2-2	ASSLGQGRTGELF
-	TRBV28	TRBJ2-1	ASSLRGLAGLF
-	TRBV6-6	TRBJ2-3	ASLRFTNGDTQY
-	TRBV9	TRBJ2-3	ASSLLRGTGGRTDTQY
-	TRBV5-4	TRBJ2-2	ASSLYRTDNTGELF
-	TRBV6-5	TRBJ2-3	ASRPTEGEADTQY
-	TRBV30	TRBJ2-7	AWTGGHEQY
-	TRBV27	TRBJ2-7	ATADGFYEQY
-	TRBV7-2	TRBJ2-1	ASSPRVYNEQF
few	TRBV6-1	TRBJ2-2	ASSEAPWTGELF
-	TRBV9	TRBJ2-3	ASSVDQEWTDTQY
-	TRBV10-2	TRBJ1-1	ASSLYGTEAF
-	TRBV6-5	TRBJ2-1	ASSPRAGSYNEQF
once	TRBV20-1	TRBJ2-1	SANYNEQF
-	TRBV6-1	TRBJ2-1	ASSGTSGSSYNEQF
-	TRBV27	-	ASSSQVRTGATYEQY
once	TRBV19	TRBJ1-1	ASSIVGSTEAF
-	TRBV30	TRBJ2-7	AWSETGFTYEQY
-	TRBV5-1	TRBJ2-1	ASSLGPAYNEQF
-	TRBV13	TRBJ2-7	ASSPRDRGLVEQY
-	TRBV5-1	TRBJ1-3	ASRPGGVGNTIY
-	TRBV6-5	TRBJ2-7	ASRRTGIHEQY
-	TRBV7-2	TRBJ2-2	ASNRITGELF
few	TRBV6-1	TRBJ1-1	ASSYTGNTEAF
-	TRBV28	TRBJ1-5	ASSLFNQPQH
few	TRBV5-5	TRBJ2-7	ASSLASYEQY
-	TRBV25-1	TRBJ1-1	ASSEYPGEAF
few	TRBV6-5	TRBJ2-7	ASSSPQEVNFYEQY
-	TRBV5-4	TRBJ2-5	ASSPDQETQY
-	TRBV2	TRBJ2-3	ASGTGLAGDTQY
few	TRBV9	TRBJ1-2	ASSPGQGFGYT
-	TRBV10-1	TRBJ2-1	ASSAGLAGSNEQF
once	TRBV27	TRBJ2-3	ASSPRGSDTQY
-	TRBV18	TRBJ1-4	ASSWNVWEKLF
-	TRBV18	TRBJ2-2	ASSPDRVTGELF
-	TRBV7-9	TRBJ2-5	ASSSGPEY
-	TRBV30	TRBJ2-1	AWTRGGGTSGSHNEQF
few	TRBV2	TRBJ1-2	ASSPQGRDYGYT
-	TRBV11-2	TRBJ2-2	ASSLAGSRTGELF
-	TRBV5-1	TRBJ1-1	ASSLVDRGLGEAF
-	TRBV7-2	TRBJ2-7	ASSALTSYEQY
-	TRBV9	TRBJ1-1	ASSAPGHSNTEAF
-	TRBV9	TRBJ2-3	ASSVSRVQSTDTQY
-	TRBV19	TRBJ1-4	ASSIPTAGSNEKLF
-	TRBV6-6	TRBJ1-4	ASSYSSRTGLEKLF
once	TRBV29-1	-	SVRQGSYEQY
-	TRBV10-3	TRBJ2-1	AILSGAGGGNNEQF
-	TRBV13	TRBJ2-2	ASSTTSGRAGELF
few	TRBV18	TRBJ2-1	ASSPPRSGASVEQF
-	TRBV12-5	TRBJ1-5	ASGLDGTNQPQH
-	TRBV10-3	TRBJ2-3	ANGGLADRTDTQY
-	TRBV9	TRBJ2-5	ASSVGLTSGRAVVETQY
few	TRBV30	TRBJ1-1	AWEDTEAF
-	TRBV5-1	TRBJ2-1	ASSFGLPNNEQF